One and the same sample provided the 22 T cell receptor beta chains below, sequenced in a study of blood T cells in healthy people across ages. A J-beta primer mix and a sample-barcoded 5' primer were used in a second PCR of roughly 7 to 12 cycles. TCRdb re-called the 5' RACE reads with MiXCR, one entry per CDR3 protein. The profile covers hundreds of thousands of distinct CDR3 sequences, with around two fifths appearing a single time and 25% to 35% taken by the ten largest. The specimen sequenced was blood. These receptors were collected from a man older than 75 in good health.

This clonotype was seen only a few times. The rearrangement uses TRBV29-1 and TRBJ2-3; 11 positions agree with TRBD2. The CDR3 has 16 amino acids. V trimming: 3 bases; J trimming: 2 bases; junction bases outside the gene matches: 7. CDR1 and CDR2 (germline): SQVTM, ANQGSEA. In DNA, the CDR3 is TGCAGCGTTGATGGACTAGCGGGTACCTCCACAGATACGCAGTATTTT. Its protein product is CSVDGLAGTSTDTQYF.

This clonotype has just a few counts. The chain uses TRBV27 and TRBJ2-7; 9 bases map to TRBD1. CDR1 and CDR2 (germline): MNHEY, SMNVEV (reference sequence). Unmatched junction bases numbered 10, after V lost 4 bases and J lost 6 bases. This CDR3 has 15 residues. The CDR3 reads CASSSRDRDSREQYF. In nucleotides, the CDR3 is TGTGCCAGCAGTTCCCGGGACAGGGATTCGCGCGAGCAGTACTTC.

There are a few counts of this clonotype. The rearrangement uses TRBV5-4 and TRBJ1-2; 9 positions agree with TRBD1. This CDR3 comprises 17 residues. V lost 4 bases and J lost 8; bases outside the gene matches: 18. From germline, CDR1 is SGHNT and CDR2 YYREEE (reference sequence). CDR3 in DNA: TGTGCCAGCAGCACAGGGACAGGGATTCTTTCGGCGGGGGGCTACACCTTC. Amino acid sequence: CASSTGTGILSAGGYTF. Combining the CDR3 with reference TRBV5-4 and TRBJ1-2 gives the whole variable domain ETGVTQSPTHLIKTRGQQVTLRCSSQSGHNTVSWYQQALGQGPQFIFQYYREEENGRGNFPPRFSGLQFPNYSSELNVNALELDDSALYLCASSTGTGILSAGGYTFGSGTRLTVV.

J is TRBJ1-5 and V is TRBV20-1; D possibly corresponds to TRBD1 (6 bases). The CDR3 sequence is 19 residues long. Germline loops: CDR1 DFQATT, CDR2 SNEGSKA (reference sequence). Trimming pared 0 bases from V and 1 base from J, leaving 22 bases between. CDR3 sequence reads: CSARDYGPGASRSNQPQHF. CDR3 nucleotides: TGCAGTGCTAGAGATTATGGGCCAGGGGCGAGTCGGAGCAATCAGCCCCAGCATTTT.

This rearrangement joins TRBV29-1 to TRBJ2-6; no clear D gene. Trimming left V 5 bases short and J 0 bases short, with 8 bases between. The germline CDR1 and CDR2 sequences are SQVTM and ANQGSEA. The CDR3 is 14 amino acids. This CDR3 reads CSVSQASGANVLTF. CDR3 DNA: TGCAGCGTTTCGCAGGCCTCTGGGGCCAACGTCCTGACTTTC.

The sample holds many counts of this clonotype. The V and J genes are TRBV10-3 and TRBJ2-7, with D perhaps TRBD1 or TRBD2 (5 bases each). Trimming cost V 0 bases and J 4 bases, with 13 bases left between them. The V gene's germline CDR1 is ENHRY and CDR2 SYGVKD. The CDR3 extends over 15 amino acids. The CDR3 nucleotides are TGTGCCATCAGTGAGTCGGGGCGGGCCCTATACGAGCAGTACTTC. Amino acid sequence: CAISESGRALYEQYF.

The V gene is TRBV27, the J gene TRBJ2-7; D is ambiguous. This CDR3 contains 14 residues. Trimming took 6 bases from V and 2 from J, leaving 14 bases between them. In germline, CDR1 is MNHEY, CDR2 SMNVEV (reference sequence). CDR3 DNA sequence: TGTGCCAGCAGACTCCTCGGACCGACCTACGAGCAGTACTTC. This sequence encodes CASRLLGPTYEQYF.

This clonotype was counted between two and nine times. The rearrangement uses TRBV10-3 and TRBJ2-7, with 11 bases lining up with TRBD1. The CDR3 consists of 19 residues. V shed 2 bases and J 3 bases; nucleotides not matched to a gene: 15. Germline CDR1 reads ENHRY; CDR2 reads SYGVKD. The CDR3: CAISEPTSRDRGVIYEQYF. The DNA of the CDR3 is TGTGCCATCAGTGAGCCAACCTCCCGGGACAGGGGGGTTATCTACGAGCAGTACTTC.

In its sample, this clonotype was seen a few times. The chain employs TRBV29-1 and TRBJ2-7; weak D call: TRBD1 (6 bases). V was trimmed by 1 base and J by 4 bases, leaving 8 bases between them. In germline, CDR1 is SQVTM, CDR2 ANQGSEA. The CDR3 has 12 residues. CDR3 in amino acids: CSVEVGGYEQYF. The CDR3 DNA reads TGCAGCGTTGAAGTAGGGGGTTACGAGCAGTACTTC.

This CDR3 is CASRPVSIAGAQYF. The CDR3 DNA follows: TGTGCCAGCAGGCCAGTATCGATAGCGGGGGCTCAGTACTTC. The genes are TRBV11-2 and TRBJ2-4; TRBD2 agrees at 9 bases. The CDR3 runs to 14 residues. The germline CDR1 and CDR2 sequences are SGHAT and FQNNGV. J was trimmed by 12 bases and V by 6 bases; bases with no gene match: 12.

On this clonotype: With a much larger clone just one base away, this may be a read error. The J gene is TRBJ2-5, the V gene TRBV10-1; D is undetermined. The CDR3 runs 12 residues. The V gene's germline CDR1 is WNHNN and CDR2 SYGVQD (reference sequence). The CDR3 bases are TGCGTCAGCCCCCGTGGGCAAGAGACCCAGTACTTC. Amino acid sequence: CVSPRGQETQYF.

Only a few counts were recorded for this clonotype. The rearrangement uses TRBV2 and TRBJ2-3; D remains ambiguous. The germline CDR1 and CDR2 sequences are SNHLY and FYNNEI. V was shortened by 7 bases and J by 5 bases, with 13 bases between the two germline ends. This CDR3 contains 13 residues. The CDR3 here is CASTLIPLDTQYF. The CDR3 nucleotides read TGTGCCAGCACCCTAATCCCCTTAGATACGCAGTATTTT.

The chain employs TRBV7-8 and TRBJ2-7, with D possibly matching TRBD2 (5 bases). The germline V and J ends were trimmed by 3 bases and 1 base, with 10 bases remaining between them. Germline V gene data show CDR1 as SGHVS and CDR2 as FQNEAQ. The CDR3 covers 14 residues. The CDR3 region is CASSFNGESYEQYF. Here the CDR3 DNA reads TGTGCCAGCAGCTTTAACGGGGAATCCTACGAGCAGTACTTC.

This clonotype was counted at least ten times. V and J are TRBV4-3 and TRBJ2-5; D might be TRBD1 or TRBD2, each matching 5 bases. The CDR3 is 14 amino acids. Germline lookup yields CDR1 LGHNA and CDR2 YSLEER. With 2 bases removed from V and 11 bases from J, the gap between germline ends came to 18 bases. The CDR3 bases are TGCGCCAGCAGCCAAATCCGGGCCATGGGGGAGCAGTACTTC. Protein sequence: CASSQIRAMGEQYF.

This clonotype was seen a few times. J is TRBJ2-7 and V is TRBV20-1; D is unresolved. Germline values: CDR1 DFQATT, CDR2 SNEGSKA (reference sequence). V was shortened by 6 bases and J by 0 bases, with 15 bases between the two germline ends. CDR3 length: 14 amino acids. CDR3: CSAIPRPGSYEQYF. CDR3 DNA: TGCAGTGCCATCCCTCGTCCGGGCTCCTACGAGCAGTACTTC.

The genes are TRBV6-2 or TRBV6-3 and TRBJ2-5; 10 bases map to TRBD1. Germline CDR1 is MNHEY and CDR2 is SVGEGT. Losses at the gene ends were 7 bases for V and 5 bases for J; bases not matched to a gene: 10. This CDR3 contains 15 residues. In nucleotides, the CDR3 is TGTGCCAGCACGACACCGGGACAGGGGAAGGAGACCCAGTACTTC. It codes for CASTTPGQGKETQYF.

The chain recombines TRBV7-3 with TRBJ2-7, with TRBD2 identical over 7 bases. The J call may be mistaken, given a closer DNA end match to TRBJ2-5. The CDR3 spans 14 residues. The V gene's germline CDR1 is SGHTA and CDR2 FQGTGA. The CDR3 DNA reads TGTGCCAGCAGCTTAGCGGGAGTAGTAGTGACCCAGTACTTC. It translates to CASSLAGVVVTQYF.

This clonotype showed up many times. The chain uses TRBV28 and TRBJ2-7; D is possibly TRBD2 (7 bases). V dropped 7 bases and J dropped 0 bases, with 16 bases sitting between them. Looked up from germline, CDR1 is MDHEN and CDR2 is SYDVKM. The CDR3 totals 15 residues. CDR3 protein: CASTPRGGVSYEQYF. For the CDR3, the DNA is TGTGCCAGCACCCCTCGCGGGGGCGTCTCCTACGAGCAGTACTTC.

The V call is TRBV6-1, the J call TRBJ2-7; the D gene is possibly TRBD1 (6 bases). Germline values: CDR1 MNHNS, CDR2 SASEGT. V gave up 6 bases and J gave up 3 bases, with 15 bases separating them. The CDR3 totals 14 residues. The DNA for the CDR3 is TGTGCCAGCAGCACCATGACAGGAGACTACGAGCAGTACTTC. It encodes CASSTMTGDYEQYF.

The chain uses TRBV29-1 and TRBJ2-3; D is perhaps TRBD2 (7 bases). The length of the CDR3 is 16 residues. V was pared by 3 bases and J by 3 bases, with 19 bases between. In germline, CDR1 is SQVTM, CDR2 ANQGSEA. CDR3 amino acids: CSVEGAGDGWTDTQYF. In DNA, the CDR3 is TGCAGCGTTGAGGGGGCGGGGGACGGGTGGACAGATACGCAGTATTTT.

This clonotype occurred a few times. The gene calls are TRBV24-1 and TRBJ2-3; D ambiguous. Trimming left V 2 bases short and J 2 bases short, with 10 bases between. This CDR3 is 15 amino acids long. CDR1 is KGHDR, CDR2 SFDVKD, per germline. The CDR3 loop reads CATSDSRKPTDTQYF. The CDR3 region has the DNA TGTGCCACCAGTGATTCCAGGAAACCCACAGATACGCAGTATTTT.

The chain links TRBV15 to TRBJ2-7, with 7 bases fitting TRBD1. Germline V gives CDR1 LNHNV, CDR2 YYDKDF (reference sequence). CDR3 length: 18 amino acids. The J segment lost 0 bases and the V segment lost 1 base, leaving 12 bases of the junction unmatched. The CDR3: CATSRASMGQPSSYEQYF. The DNA for the CDR3 is TGTGCCACCAGCAGAGCTTCTATGGGACAGCCGAGCTCCTACGAGCAGTACTTC.